One and the same sample provided the 22 T cell receptor beta chains below, sequenced in a study of HIV-infected patients and healthy controls. Around 450 ng RNA was reverse transcribed with alpha and beta constant-region primers. Using multiplexing indices, alpha and beta chain libraries were generated apart by chain-specific third strand synthesis. TCRdb recomputed calls from the 5' RACE reads with MiXCR, one row per CDR3 protein. The repertoire consists of around 11,000 distinct CDR3 sequences, with less than 11% occurring once and the leading ten covering about a sixth. The repertoire came from unfractionated whole blood and reflected all unsorted peripheral T cells. Sequences were derived from blood, sampled before antiretroviral therapy. These receptors all stem from an adult with HIV infection.

The table lists this clonotype with many counts. The genes are TRBV5-1 and TRBJ2-5; D unclear. V lost 1 base to trimming and J lost 1 base, with 8 bases between them. From germline, CDR1 is SGHRS and CDR2 YFSETQ. This CDR3 spans 14 amino acids. The CDR3 nucleotides are TGCGCCAGCAGCTTGTGGGAAGGCCAAGAGACCCAGTACTTC. Translation: CASSLWEGQETQYF.

This clonotype is medium-sized (0.01 to 0.1%). The chain employs TRBV12-3 or TRBV12-4 and TRBJ2-5; 7 bases match TRBD1. With V trimmed by 5 bases and J by 1 base, 7 bases remained unmatched. This CDR3 has 15 amino acids. DNA of the CDR3: TGTGCCAGCAGTCAGGGACAGCACCTCCAAGAGACCCAGTACTTC. Protein: CASSQGQHLQETQYF.

This clonotype was counted many times. The chain has TRBV25-1 and TRBJ2-5; no firm D call. The CDR3 sequence is 15 residues long. Germline CDR1 is MGHDK and CDR2 is SYGVNS. The V gene lost 2 bases and the J gene lost 0 bases, with 10 bases spanning the gap. The CDR3 DNA sequence: TGTGCCAGCAGTGAAACGGTAGGGTACCAAGAGACCCAGTACTTC. Translated: CASSETVGYQETQYF.

This rearrangement joins TRBV25-1 to TRBJ2-5; D unresolved. This CDR3 has 16 amino acids. Trimming cost V 1 base and J 1 base, with 13 bases left between them. Germline V gene lookup returns CDR1 MGHDK and CDR2 SYGVNS. Here the CDR3 reads CASSEFGLGSQETQYF. CDR3 bases: TGTGCCAGCAGTGAATTCGGCCTTGGCAGCCAAGAGACCCAGTACTTC.

This rearrangement joins TRBV7-9 to TRBJ1-2; no reliable D call. V was trimmed by 6 bases and J by 5 bases, leaving 10 bases between them. The CDR3 sequence is 12 residues long. Germline values: CDR1 SEHNR, CDR2 FQNEAQ (reference sequence). CDR3 loop: CASSRPPYGYTF. CDR3 bases: TGTGCCAGCAGTCGACCGCCATATGGCTACACCTTC.

The chain recombines TRBV4-1 with TRBJ2-4, with TRBD1 matching over 8 bases. Germline lookup yields CDR1 MGHRA and CDR2 YSYEKL. This CDR3 has 16 residues. Trimming at V came to 2 bases and at J to 9 bases, leaving 12 bases not matched to a gene. The CDR3 here is CASSQSWDTTGGIQYF. CDR3 DNA: TGCGCCAGCAGCCAATCCTGGGACACAACAGGGGGCATTCAGTACTTC.

In its sample, this clonotype was seen many times. This sequence joins TRBV12-3 or TRBV12-4 and TRBJ2-3; 10 bases map to TRBD1. CDR3 length: 15 residues. V lost 5 bases to trimming and J lost 4 bases; unmatched junction nucleotides: 6. The CDR3: CASSARDRGADTQYF. DNA of the CDR3: TGTGCCAGCAGTGCCCGGGACAGGGGTGCAGATACGCAGTATTTT.

Ten or more counts support this clonotype. The chain is built from TRBV12-3 or TRBV12-4 and TRBJ1-6; D is perhaps TRBD1 (5 bases). This CDR3 is built from 15 residues. V was clipped by 1 base and J by 7 bases, with 11 bases between them. This CDR3 is CASSLGGVQNSPLHF. CDR3 DNA: TGTGCCAGCAGTTTAGGAGGGGTTCAGAATTCACCCCTCCACTTT.

This clonotype was observed at least ten times. This chain links TRBV6-6 with TRBJ1-5; TRBD1 might be the D (5 bases). Germline values: CDR1 MNHNY, CDR2 SVGAGI (reference sequence). The CDR3 has 16 residues. Trimming stripped 4 bases from V and 2 bases from J, with 15 bases between. CDR3 in DNA: TGTGCCAGCAGTTTCATCCCAGGGTCGGGCAATCAGCCCCAGCATTTT. Encoded protein: CASSFIPGSGNQPQHF.

In its sample, this clonotype was seen a few times. The chain links TRBV30 to TRBJ2-3, with D tentatively TRBD1 (6 bases). V was trimmed by 0 bases and J by 6 bases, leaving 16 bases between them. The CDR3 is made up of 15 amino acids. The germline V gene encodes CDR1 GTSNPN and CDR2 SVGIG (reference sequence). The CDR3 DNA reads as TGTGCCTGGAGTGTCTACAGGGTTAGGATGGATACGCAGTATTTT. Protein: CAWSVYRVRMDTQYF.

The sample holds one count of this clonotype. With a much larger clone just one base away, this may be a read error. The rearrangement links TRBV2 to TRBJ2-2; D uncertain. Deletions cut 5 bases from V and 12 bases from J, with 10 bases between. The CDR3 length is 11 residues. The germline gives CDR1 SNHLY, CDR2 FYNNEI. CDR3 region: CASSLNRKLFF. The DNA of the CDR3 is TGTGCCAGCAGTCTGAATCGGAAGCTGTTTTTT.

The rearrangement uses TRBV28 and TRBJ2-1; D may be TRBD1 or TRBD2 (6 bases each). The CDR3 sequence is 16 residues long. Per germline, CDR1 MDHEN and CDR2 SYDVKM. Trimming removed 2 bases from V and 1 base from J, with 12 bases in between. The CDR3 nucleotides read TGTGCCAGCAGTTTACAGGGGACTCTTTCCTACAATGAGCAGTTCTTC. Translating gives CASSLQGTLSYNEQFF.

This clonotype is medium-sized (0.01 to 0.1%) in the sample. The V gene is TRBV4-1, the J gene TRBJ2-5; D uncertain. The germline CDR1 and CDR2 sequences are MGHRA and YSYEKL. CDR3 size: 15 residues. The V end lost 0 bases, the J end lost 9 bases, and 17 bases lay between the germline ends. This CDR3 is CASSQDRLARWAQYF. In DNA form, the CDR3 reads TGCGCCAGCAGCCAAGATAGATTAGCTCGGTGGGCCCAGTACTTC.

This clonotype appeared many times. The chain is built from TRBV11-2 and TRBJ1-1, with 8 bases that match TRBD1. CDR1 is SGHAT and CDR2 is FQNNGV in the germline V gene. The CDR3 runs to 12 residues. Unmatched junction bases numbered 2, after V lost 1 base and J lost 10 bases. Here the CDR3 reads CASSLVTGGAFF. In nucleotides, the CDR3 is TGTGCCAGCAGCTTAGTCACAGGGGGAGCTTTCTTT.

This clonotype was counted ten times or more. V and J are TRBV29-1 and TRBJ2-3; 11 bases are shared with TRBD2. Germline CDR1 is SQVTM and CDR2 is ANQGSEA. The ends lost 6 bases at V and 2 bases at J; junction bases unmatched: 10. The CDR3 loop spans 16 amino acids. Here the CDR3 reads CSVIRGTSGYTDTQYF. CDR3 sequence (DNA): TGCAGCGTAATTCGGGGGACTAGCGGATACACAGATACGCAGTATTTT.

This clonotype has ten or more counts. V usage is TRBV28 and J usage is TRBJ1-2; TRBD1 matches 7 bases. There are 15 residues in the CDR3. The V segment lost 6 bases and the J segment 6 bases; nucleotides outside the gene matches: 13. Per germline, CDR1 MDHEN and CDR2 SYDVKM. CDR3 sequence reads: CASRKQGSRHNGYTF. CDR3 nucleotides: TGTGCCAGCAGAAAACAGGGGTCACGTCACAATGGCTACACCTTC.

This clonotype was recorded many times. This chain links TRBV28 with TRBJ2-7, with D perhaps matching TRBD2 (5 bases). Trimming shortened V by 2 bases and J by 7 bases, and 9 bases separated the two germline ends. Germline CDR1 and CDR2: MDHEN and SYDVKM. CDR3 size: 12 residues. Written as DNA, the CDR3 is TGTGCCAGCAGTTTAATGGGGAGTGAGCAGTACTTC. Protein product: CASSLMGSEQYF.

This clonotype was counted at least ten times. V and J are TRBV14 and TRBJ1-2; TRBD1 matches 7 bases. Germline lookup yields CDR1 SGHDN and CDR2 FVKESK. The length of the CDR3 is 17 residues. V lost 5 bases to trimming and J lost 4 bases; unmatched junction nucleotides: 16. Written as DNA, the CDR3 is TGTGCCAGCAGCTATACTGGAGACAGGGCGCCTTTCTATGGCTACACCTTC. Translation: CASSYTGDRAPFYGYTF.

The chain links TRBV10-3 to TRBJ1-3; 8 bases map to TRBD1. CDR3 length: 16 amino acids. V lost 4 bases to trimming and J lost 0 bases; unmatched junction nucleotides: 5. Germline assignment: CDR1 ENHRY and CDR2 SYGVKD. CDR3 sequence: CAISGTGGISGNTIYF. CDR3 sequence (DNA): TGTGCCATCAGTGGCACAGGGGGTATCTCTGGAAACACCATATATTTT.

This clonotype was detected ten times or more. The rearrangement joins TRBV30 to TRBJ1-2; tentative D call: TRBD1 (5 bases). The CDR3 extends over 13 amino acids. Trimming left V 2 bases short and J 7 bases short, with 14 bases between. Germline CDR1 is GTSNPN and CDR2 is SVGIG (reference sequence). This CDR3 reads CAWSSPPDSGYTF. CDR3 nucleotides: TGTGCCTGGAGTTCACCCCCTGACAGTGGCTACACCTTC.

This clonotype was recorded at least ten times. The CDR3 spells CASSYGDRGLGGELFF. Written as DNA, the CDR3 is TGTGCCAGCAGTTACGGGGACAGGGGGCTCGGCGGGGAGCTGTTTTTT. The chain uses TRBV6-2 or TRBV6-3 and TRBJ2-2; 12 nucleotides line up with TRBD1. From germline, CDR1 is MNHEY and CDR2 SVGEGT. The CDR3 covers 16 residues. The V segment lost 2 bases and the J segment 7 bases; nucleotides outside the gene matches: 5.

The chain employs TRBV20-1 and TRBJ2-4; a weak D match, TRBD2 (5 bases). The V end lost 3 bases, the J end lost 1 base, and 7 bases lay between the germline ends. CDR3 length: 13 residues. The germline gives CDR1 DFQATT, CDR2 SNEGSKA (reference sequence). The DNA for the CDR3 is TGCAGTGCTAGTAGAGGGGCCAAAAACATTCAGTACTTC. This translates into CSASRGAKNIQYF.